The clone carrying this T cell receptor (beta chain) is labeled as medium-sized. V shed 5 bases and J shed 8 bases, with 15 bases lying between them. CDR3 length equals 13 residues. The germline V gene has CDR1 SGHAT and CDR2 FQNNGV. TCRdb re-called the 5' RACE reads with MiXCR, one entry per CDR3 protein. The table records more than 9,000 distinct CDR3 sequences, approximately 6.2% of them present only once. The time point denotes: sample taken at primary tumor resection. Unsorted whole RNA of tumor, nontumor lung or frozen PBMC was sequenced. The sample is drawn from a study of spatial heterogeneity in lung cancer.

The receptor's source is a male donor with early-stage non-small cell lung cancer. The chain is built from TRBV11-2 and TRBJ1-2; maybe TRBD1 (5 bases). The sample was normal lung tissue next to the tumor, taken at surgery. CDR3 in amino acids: CASSIGHVIGYTF. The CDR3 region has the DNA TGTGCCAGCAGCATAGGACATGTCATAGGCTACACCTTC.